The following is a T cell receptor (beta chain) sequence with its context. This sample was included in a study of cytotoxic CD8 clonotypes in ibrutinib-treated CLL. This CDR3 region has 14 residues. In germline, CDR1 is SGHAT, CDR2 FQNNGV. Trimming pared 5 bases from V and 4 bases from J, leaving 14 bases between. Measured with immunoSEQ multiplex PCR; TCRdb has only the in-frame clones, and not every one. The table lists more than 200,000 clones, under 75% of them singletons, with 15% to 19% in the top ten. This chain links TRBV11-2 with TRBJ1-1; D is perhaps TRBD1 (6 bases). The sequence came from a human donor with chronic lymphocytic leukemia. The sample consisted of PBMCs, taken after 24 months of ibrutinib treatment. CDR3 nucleotides: TGTGCCAGCAGCCCCGTTCTGACAGGCACTGAAGCTTTCTTT. This gives the protein CASSPVLTGTEAFF.